The present T cell receptor beta chain was sequenced within a study of Ad26.COV2.S vaccination and SARS-CoV-2 variants. Study-level points and caveats: The authors reported substantial breadth in spike-specific CD8+ and CD4+ T cell responses after vaccination.

Sequenced by immunoSEQ multiplex PCR; TCRdb stores in-frame clones only, minus some. In the table there are 200,000 to 250,000 clones, approximately 90% of which are singletons. The CDR3 length is 15 residues. V shed 0 bases and J shed 0 bases, with 9 bases lying between them. The germline gives CDR1 SGHRS, CDR2 YFSETQ. On this clone itself: The antigen is unknown.

As for treatment: 15 to 20 received Ad26.COV2.S at low or high dose, single or two shots; 5 received placebo; per-sample allocation not given. Sampling occurred on day 63 after the first vaccine or placebo injection. This chain connects TRBV5-1 to TRBJ1-2, with D unclear. The receptor's source is a person aged 18 to 59 who received the Ad26.COV2.S COVID-19 vaccine or a placebo. Source: peripheral blood, taken in a trial of Ad26.COV2.S vaccine versus placebo. The CDR3 region has the DNA TGCGCCAGCAGCTTGGGACGGGGAACTAACTATGGCTACACCTTC. Translated: CASSLGRGTNYGYTF.